This T cell receptor (beta chain) comes out of a study of T cell responses to AZD1222 COVID-19 vaccine. Study-wide results and caveats: None of the repertoires were sampled until the peak T cell response had passed. Dominant at 160-218 and 743-854, vaccine-associated CD4 TCRs also spanned spike.

For this clone: Its target is not known.

The CDR3 has 15 amino acids. Germline V CDR1 and CDR2: GTSNPN, SVGIG (reference sequence). Trimming took off 3 bases at V and 4 bases at J, with 19 bases between the two ends. Assay used: immunoSEQ multiplex PCR; TCRdb lists only in-frame clones, some missing. The sample yields about 140,000 clones, approximately 90% seen once. Doses given second, at about 4 or about 12 weeks, were pooled. V usage is TRBV30 and J usage is TRBJ2-7; D may be TRBD1 (5 bases). The sequence derives from an adult who received the AZD1222 COVID-19 vaccine. This specimen was peripheral blood, taken 28 days after the second AZD1222 dose. This chain's CDR3 is CAWSLGLGPGYEQYF. The CDR3 coding sequence is TGTGCCTGGAGCCTGGGGCTAGGGCCTGGTTACGAGCAGTACTTC.